A single TCR beta chain is shown here with its context. The CDR3 totals 17 residues. Per germline, CDR1 LGHNA and CDR2 YSLEER. The ends lost 3 bases at V and 9 bases at J; junction bases unmatched: 12. The data stem from a study of radiotherapy plus CTLA-4 blockade in lung cancer. Clones were sequenced by immunoSEQ multiplex PCR, and TCRdb holds only the in-frame ones, with some missing. The data contain 85,000 to 130,000 clones, more than 70% of them singletons. The source of this sequence is a human donor with non-small cell lung cancer that progressed on radiotherapy plus ipilimumab. Some clones in this sample may be carry-over from other donors' samples. This specimen consisted of peripheral blood, obtained from a patient treated with radiotherapy plus ipilimumab. The chain is built from TRBV4-3 and TRBJ2-1; 12 positions agree with TRBD2. This CDR3 is CASSHAASGGARSEQFF. The CDR3 nucleotides are TGCGCCAGCAGCCATGCTGCTAGCGGGGGGGCCAGGAGTGAGCAGTTCTTC.